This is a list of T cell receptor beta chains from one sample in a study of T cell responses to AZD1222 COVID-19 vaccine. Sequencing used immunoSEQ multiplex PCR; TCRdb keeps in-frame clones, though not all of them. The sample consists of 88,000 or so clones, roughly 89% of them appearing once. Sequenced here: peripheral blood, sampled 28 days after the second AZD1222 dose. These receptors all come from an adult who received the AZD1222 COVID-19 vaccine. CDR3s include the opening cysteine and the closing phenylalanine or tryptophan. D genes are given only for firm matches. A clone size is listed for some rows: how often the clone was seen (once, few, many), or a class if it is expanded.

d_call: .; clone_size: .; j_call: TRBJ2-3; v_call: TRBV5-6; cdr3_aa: CASSLEVGSGDTQYF; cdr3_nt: TGTGCCAGCAGCTTGGAGGTCGGGTCAGGAGATACGCAGTATTTT
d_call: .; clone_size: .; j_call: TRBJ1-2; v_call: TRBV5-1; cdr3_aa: CASRDTSYGYTF; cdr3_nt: TGCGCCAGCAGGGACACCAGTTATGGCTACACCTTC
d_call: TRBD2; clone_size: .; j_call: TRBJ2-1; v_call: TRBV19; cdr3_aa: CASRASGVYNEQFF; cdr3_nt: TGTGCCAGTAGGGCTAGCGGGGTATACAATGAGCAGTTCTTC
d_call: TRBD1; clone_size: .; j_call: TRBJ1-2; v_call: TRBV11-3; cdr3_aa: CASNQGQRMGYTF; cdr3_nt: TGTGCCAGTAACCAGGGACAGCGAATGGGCTACACCTTC
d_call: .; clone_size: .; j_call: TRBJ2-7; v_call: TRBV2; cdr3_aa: CASSEALGGTAYEQYF; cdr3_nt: TGTGCCAGCAGTGAAGCGCTGGGGGGGACAGCCTACGAGCAGTACTTC
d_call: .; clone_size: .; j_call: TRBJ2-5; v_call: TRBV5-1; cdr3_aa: CASSLRETQYF; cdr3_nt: TGCGCCAGCAGCTTGCGGGAGACCCAGTACTTC
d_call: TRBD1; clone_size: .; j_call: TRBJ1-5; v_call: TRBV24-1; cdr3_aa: CATSALQGNSNQPQHF; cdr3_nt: TGTGCCACCAGTGCCCTACAGGGGAATAGCAATCAGCCCCAGCATTTT
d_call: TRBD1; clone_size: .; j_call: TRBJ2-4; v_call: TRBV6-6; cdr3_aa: CASSYVTGGAKNIQYF; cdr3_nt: TGTGCCAGCAGTTACGTTACAGGGGGTGCCAAAAACATTCAGTACTTC
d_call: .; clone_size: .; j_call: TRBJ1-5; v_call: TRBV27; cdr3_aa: CASSFSPYNQPQHF; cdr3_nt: TGTGCCAGCAGTTTTAGTCCCTACAATCAGCCCCAGCATTTT
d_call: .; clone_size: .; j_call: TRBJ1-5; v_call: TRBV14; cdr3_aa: CASSQAGFSPQHF; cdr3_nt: TGTGCCAGCAGCCAAGCGGGTTTTTCGCCCCAGCATTTT
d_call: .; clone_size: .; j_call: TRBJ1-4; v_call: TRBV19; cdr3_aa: CASTYRSPSNEKLFF; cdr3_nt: TGTGCCAGTACCTACCGTTCACCGAGCAATGAAAAACTGTTTTTT
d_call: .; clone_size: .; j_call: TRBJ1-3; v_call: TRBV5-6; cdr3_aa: CASSLGRTGNTIYF; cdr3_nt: TGTGCCAGCAGCTTAGGTAGAACGGGAAACACCATATATTTT
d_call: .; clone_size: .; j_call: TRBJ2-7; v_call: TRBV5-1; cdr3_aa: CASSSAVGAYEQYF; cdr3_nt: TGCGCCAGCAGCTCCGCCGTAGGGGCCTACGAGCAGTACTTC
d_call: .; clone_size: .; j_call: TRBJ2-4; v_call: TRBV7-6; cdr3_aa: CASSLRRGDKNIQYF; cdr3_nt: TGTGCCAGCAGCTTGAGGCGGGGCGACAAAAACATTCAGTACTTC
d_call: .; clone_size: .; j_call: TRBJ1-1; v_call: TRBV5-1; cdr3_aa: CASSLAQGLTEAFF; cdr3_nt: TGCGCCAGCAGCTTGGCTCAGGGGTTAACTGAAGCTTTCTTT
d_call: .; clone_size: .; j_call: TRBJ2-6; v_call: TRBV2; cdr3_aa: CASSGDNTSGANVLTF; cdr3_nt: TGTGCCAGCAGTGGGGACAACACCTCTGGGGCCAACGTCCTGACTTTC
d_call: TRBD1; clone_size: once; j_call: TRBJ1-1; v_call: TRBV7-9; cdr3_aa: CASSPPGQPYTEAFF; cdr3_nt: TGTGCCAGCAGCCCTCCGGGACAGCCGTACACTGAAGCTTTCTTT
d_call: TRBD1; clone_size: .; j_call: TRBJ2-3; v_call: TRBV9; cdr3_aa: CASTTSGTGSTDTQYF; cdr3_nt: TGTGCCAGCACGACGTCGGGGACAGGGAGCACAGATACGCAGTATTTT
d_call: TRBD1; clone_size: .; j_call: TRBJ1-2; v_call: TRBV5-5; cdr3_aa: CASSSGQASNYGYTF; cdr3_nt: TGTGCCAGCAGCAGCGGACAGGCCTCTAACTATGGCTACACCTTC
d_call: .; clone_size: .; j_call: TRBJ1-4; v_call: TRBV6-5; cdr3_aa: CASKRGATNEKLFF; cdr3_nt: TGTGCCAGCAAGAGGGGTGCAACTAATGAAAAACTGTTTTTT
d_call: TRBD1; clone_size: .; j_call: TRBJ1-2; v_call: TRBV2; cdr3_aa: CASRKPGQGAVNGYGYTF; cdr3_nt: TGTGCCAGCAGAAAACCCGGACAGGGGGCGGTGAATGGCTATGGCTACACCTTC
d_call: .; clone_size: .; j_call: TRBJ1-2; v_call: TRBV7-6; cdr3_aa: CASSLGGTTNYGYTF; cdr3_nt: TGTGCCAGCAGCTTAGGAGGTACCACTAACTATGGCTACACCTTC
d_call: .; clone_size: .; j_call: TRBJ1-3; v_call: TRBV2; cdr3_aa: CASSEQGFSSGNTIYF; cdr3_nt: TGTGCCAGCAGTGAACAGGGATTCAGCTCTGGAAACACCATATATTTT
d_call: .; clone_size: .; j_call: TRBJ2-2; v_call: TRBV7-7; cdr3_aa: CASSLGGTAGTGELFF; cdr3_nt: TGTGCCAGCAGCTTAGGCGGGACAGCGGGGACCGGGGAGCTGTTTTTT
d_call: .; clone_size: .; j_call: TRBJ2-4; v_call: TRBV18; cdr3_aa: CASSREGTKNIQYF; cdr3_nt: TGTGCCAGCTCACGTGAAGGGACCAAAAACATTCAGTACTTC
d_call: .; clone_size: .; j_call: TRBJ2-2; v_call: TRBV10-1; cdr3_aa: CASSGGWGNTGELFF; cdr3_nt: TGCGCCAGCAGCGGAGGGTGGGGAAACACCGGGGAGCTGTTTTTT
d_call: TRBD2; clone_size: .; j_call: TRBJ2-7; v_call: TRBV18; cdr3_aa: CASSGGSPYEQYF; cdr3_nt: TGTGCCAGCTCCGGGGGGTCCCCCTACGAGCAGTACTTC
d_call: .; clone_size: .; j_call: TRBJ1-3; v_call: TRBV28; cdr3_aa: CASRFTGTIYF; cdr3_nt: TGTGCCAGCAGATTTACCGGCACCATATATTTT
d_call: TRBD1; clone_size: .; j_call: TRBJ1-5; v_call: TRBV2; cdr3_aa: CASRQGLGNQPQHF; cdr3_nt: TGTGCCAGTCGACAGGGTTTGGGCAATCAGCCCCAGCATTTT
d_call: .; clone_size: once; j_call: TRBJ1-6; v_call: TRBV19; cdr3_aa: CASRDSYNSPLHF; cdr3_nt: TGTGCCAGTAGGGACAGTTATAATTCACCCCTCCACTTT
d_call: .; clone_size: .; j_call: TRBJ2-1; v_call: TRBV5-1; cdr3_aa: CASSLPLVDEQFF; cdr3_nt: TGCGCCAGCAGCTTGCCCCTCGTGGATGAGCAGTTCTTC
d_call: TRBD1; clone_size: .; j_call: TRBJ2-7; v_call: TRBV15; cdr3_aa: CATSPQRWDRGVYEQYF; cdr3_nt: TGTGCCACCAGCCCCCAGAGGTGGGACAGGGGCGTTTACGAGCAGTACTTC
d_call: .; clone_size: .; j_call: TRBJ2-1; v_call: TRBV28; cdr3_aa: CASSLYGRSNEQFF; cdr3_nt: TGTGCCAGCAGTTTATACGGACGCAGCAATGAGCAGTTCTTC
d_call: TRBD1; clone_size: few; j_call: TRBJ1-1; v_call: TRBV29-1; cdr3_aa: CSVEAGTATRTEAFF; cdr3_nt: TGCAGCGTCGAGGCCGGGACAGCAACCCGCACTGAAGCTTTCTTT
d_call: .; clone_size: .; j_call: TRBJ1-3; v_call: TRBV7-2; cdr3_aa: CASSSIAAISGNTIYF; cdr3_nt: TGTGCCAGCAGCTCAATCGCGGCCATCTCTGGAAACACCATATATTTT
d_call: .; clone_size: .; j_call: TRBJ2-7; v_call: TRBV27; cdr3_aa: CASSLRVGAADATYEQYF; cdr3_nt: TGTGCCAGCAGTTTACGTGTTGGGGCAGCTGACGCGACTTACGAGCAGTACTTC
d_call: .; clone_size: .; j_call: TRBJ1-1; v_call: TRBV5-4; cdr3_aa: CASSLGGGRGEAFF; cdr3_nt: TGTGCCAGCAGCTTGGGTGGGGGCCGGGGTGAAGCTTTCTTT
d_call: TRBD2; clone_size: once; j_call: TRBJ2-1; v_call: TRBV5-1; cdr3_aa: CASRLLPGLESEFF; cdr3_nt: TGCGCCAGCAGGCTACTACCGGGACTAGAGTCGGAGTTCTTC
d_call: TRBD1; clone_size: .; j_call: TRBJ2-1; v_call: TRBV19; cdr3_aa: CASSIAQGAQTSYNEQFF; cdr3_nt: TGTGCCAGTAGTATAGCGCAGGGGGCCCAGACCTCCTACAATGAGCAGTTCTTC
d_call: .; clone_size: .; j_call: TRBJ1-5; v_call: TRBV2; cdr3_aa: CASSYRDVRQPQHF; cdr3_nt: TGTGCCAGCAGTTACAGGGACGTGCGCCAGCCCCAGCATTTT